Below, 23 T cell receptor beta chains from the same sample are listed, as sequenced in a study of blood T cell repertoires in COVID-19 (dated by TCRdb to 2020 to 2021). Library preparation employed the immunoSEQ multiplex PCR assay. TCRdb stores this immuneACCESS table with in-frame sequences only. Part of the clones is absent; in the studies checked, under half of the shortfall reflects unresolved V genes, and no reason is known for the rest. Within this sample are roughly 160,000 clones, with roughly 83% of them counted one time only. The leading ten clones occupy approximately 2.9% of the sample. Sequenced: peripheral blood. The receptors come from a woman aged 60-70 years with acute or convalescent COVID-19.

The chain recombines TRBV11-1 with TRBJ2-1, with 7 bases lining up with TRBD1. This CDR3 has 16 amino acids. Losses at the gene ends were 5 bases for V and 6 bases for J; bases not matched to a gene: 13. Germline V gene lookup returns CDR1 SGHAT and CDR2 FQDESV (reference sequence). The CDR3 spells CASSLSRDRRTNEQFF. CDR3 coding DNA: TGTGCCAGCAGCCTAAGCCGGGACAGAAGGACCAATGAGCAGTTCTTC.

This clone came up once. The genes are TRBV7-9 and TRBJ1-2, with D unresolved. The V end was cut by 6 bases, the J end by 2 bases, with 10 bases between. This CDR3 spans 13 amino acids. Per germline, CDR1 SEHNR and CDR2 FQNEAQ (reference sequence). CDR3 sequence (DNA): TGTGCCAGCAGGTTCGACATGAACTATGGCTACACCTTC. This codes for CASRFDMNYGYTF.

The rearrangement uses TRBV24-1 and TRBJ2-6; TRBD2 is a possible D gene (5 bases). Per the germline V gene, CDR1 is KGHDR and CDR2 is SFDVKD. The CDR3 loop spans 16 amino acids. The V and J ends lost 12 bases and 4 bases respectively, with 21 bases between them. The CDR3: CASPKESGTGANVLTF. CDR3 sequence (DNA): TGTGCCTCCCCCAAGGAATCGGGAACCGGGGCCAACGTCCTGACTTTC.

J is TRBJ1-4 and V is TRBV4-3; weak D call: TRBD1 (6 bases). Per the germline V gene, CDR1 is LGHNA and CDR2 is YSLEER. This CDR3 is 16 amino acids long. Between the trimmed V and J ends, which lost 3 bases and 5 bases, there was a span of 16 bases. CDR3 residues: CASSQAVTGRNEKLFF. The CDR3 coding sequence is TGCGCCAGCAGCCAGGCCGTGACAGGACGGAATGAAAAACTGTTTTTT.

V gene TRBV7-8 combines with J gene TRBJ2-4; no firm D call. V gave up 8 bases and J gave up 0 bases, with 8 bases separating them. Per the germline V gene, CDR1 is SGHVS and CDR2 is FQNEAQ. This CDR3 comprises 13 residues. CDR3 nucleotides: TGTGCCAGCGGCAGTTTAGCCAAAAACATTCAGTACTTC. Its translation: CASGSLAKNIQYF.

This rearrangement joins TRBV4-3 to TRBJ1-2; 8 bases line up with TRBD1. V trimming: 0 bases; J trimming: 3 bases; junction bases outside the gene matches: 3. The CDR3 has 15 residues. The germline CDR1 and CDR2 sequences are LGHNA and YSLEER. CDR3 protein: CASSQDRGLDYGYTF. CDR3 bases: TGCGCCAGCAGCCAAGACAGGGGGCTGGACTATGGCTACACCTTC.

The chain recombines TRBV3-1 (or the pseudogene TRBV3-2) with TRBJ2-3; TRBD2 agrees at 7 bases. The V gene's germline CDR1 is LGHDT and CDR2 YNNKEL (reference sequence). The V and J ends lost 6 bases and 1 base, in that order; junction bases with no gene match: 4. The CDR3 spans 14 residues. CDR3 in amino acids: CASSRSGGTDTQYF. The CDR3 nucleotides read TGTGCCAGCAGTCGAAGCGGGGGCACAGATACGCAGTATTTT.

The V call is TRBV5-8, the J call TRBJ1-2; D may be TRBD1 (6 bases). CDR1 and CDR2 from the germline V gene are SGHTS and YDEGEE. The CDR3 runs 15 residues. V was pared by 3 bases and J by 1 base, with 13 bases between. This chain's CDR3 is CASSSSGQVNYGYTF. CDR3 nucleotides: TGTGCCAGCAGCTCATCGGGACAAGTTAACTATGGCTACACCTTC.

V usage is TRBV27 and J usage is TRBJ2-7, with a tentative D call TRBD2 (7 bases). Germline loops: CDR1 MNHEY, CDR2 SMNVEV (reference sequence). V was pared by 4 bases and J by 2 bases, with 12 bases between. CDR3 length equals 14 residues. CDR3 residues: CASSYGGAAYEQYF. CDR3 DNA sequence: TGTGCCAGCAGTTATGGGGGGGCAGCCTACGAGCAGTACTTC.

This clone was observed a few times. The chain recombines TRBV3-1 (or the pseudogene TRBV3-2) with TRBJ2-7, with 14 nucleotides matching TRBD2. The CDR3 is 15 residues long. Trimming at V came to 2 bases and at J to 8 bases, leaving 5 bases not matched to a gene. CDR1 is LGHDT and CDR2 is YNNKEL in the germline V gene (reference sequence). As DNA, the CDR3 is TGTGCCAGCAGCCAATCCGGGACTAGCGGGGGACAGCAGTACTTC. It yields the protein CASSQSGTSGGQQYF.

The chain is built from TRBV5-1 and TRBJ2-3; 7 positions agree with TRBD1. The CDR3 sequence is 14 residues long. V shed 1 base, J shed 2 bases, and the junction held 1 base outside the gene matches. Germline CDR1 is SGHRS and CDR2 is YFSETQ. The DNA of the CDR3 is TGCGCCAGCAGCTTGCAGGGGGACACAGATACGCAGTATTTT. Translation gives CASSLQGDTDTQYF. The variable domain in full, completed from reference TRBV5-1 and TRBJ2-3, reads KAGVTQTPRYLIKTRGQQVTLSCSPISGHRSVSWYQQTPGQGLQFLFEYFSETQRNKGNFPGRFSGRQFSNSRSEMNVSTLELGDSALYLCASSLQGDTDTQYFGPGTRLTVL.

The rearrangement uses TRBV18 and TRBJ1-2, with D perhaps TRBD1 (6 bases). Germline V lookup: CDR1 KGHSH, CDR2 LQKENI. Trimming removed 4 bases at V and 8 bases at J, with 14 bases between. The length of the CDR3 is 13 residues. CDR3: CASSRSTGEGYTF. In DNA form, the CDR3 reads TGTGCCAGCTCACGGTCGACAGGTGAAGGCTACACCTTC. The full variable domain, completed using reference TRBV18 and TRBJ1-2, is NAGVMQNPRHLVRRRGQEARLRCSPMKGHSHVYWYRQLPEEGLKFMVYLQKENIIDESGMPKERFSAEFPKEGPSILRIQQVVRGDSAAYFCASSRSTGEGYTFGSGTRLTVV.

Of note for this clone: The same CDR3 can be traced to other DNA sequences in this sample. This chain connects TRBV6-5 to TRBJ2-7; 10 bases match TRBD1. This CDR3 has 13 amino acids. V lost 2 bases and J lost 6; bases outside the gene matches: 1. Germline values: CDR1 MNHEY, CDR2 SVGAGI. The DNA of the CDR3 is TGTGCCAGCAGTTACAGGACAGGGGGCGAGCAGTACTTC. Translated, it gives CASSYRTGGEQYF.

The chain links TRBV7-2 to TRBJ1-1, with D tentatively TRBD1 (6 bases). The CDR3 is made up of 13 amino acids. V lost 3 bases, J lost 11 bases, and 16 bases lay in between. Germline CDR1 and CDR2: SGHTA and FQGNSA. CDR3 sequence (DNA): TGTGCCAGCAGCTTTTTACAGGGCAGTGACGCTTTCTTT. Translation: CASSFLQGSDAFF.

The CDR3 sequence: CSVDSHVGRDTEAFF. The CDR3, as DNA: TGCAGCGTTGACTCCCATGTGGGGCGCGACACTGAAGCTTTCTTT. This chain joins TRBV29-1 and TRBJ1-1; a weak D match, TRBD1 (5 bases). The germline CDR1 and CDR2 sequences are SQVTM and ANQGSEA. The CDR3 extends over 15 amino acids. Deletions cut 3 bases from V and 3 bases from J, with 17 bases between.

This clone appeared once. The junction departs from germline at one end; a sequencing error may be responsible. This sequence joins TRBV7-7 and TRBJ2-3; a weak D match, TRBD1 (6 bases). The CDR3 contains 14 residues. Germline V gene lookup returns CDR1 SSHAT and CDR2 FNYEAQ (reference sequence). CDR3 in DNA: TGTGCTAGCAGCTTGACTACAGGGACAGATACGCAGTATTTT. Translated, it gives CASSLTTGTDTQYF.

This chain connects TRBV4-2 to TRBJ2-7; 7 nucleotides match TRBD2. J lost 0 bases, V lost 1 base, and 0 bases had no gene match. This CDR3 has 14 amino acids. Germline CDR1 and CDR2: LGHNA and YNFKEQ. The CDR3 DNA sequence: TGTGCCAGCAGCCAAGGACTAGCCTCCTACGAGCAGTACTTC. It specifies CASSQGLASYEQYF.

This chain's CDR3 is CASSPETGYSNYGYTF. The CDR3 DNA is TGTGCCAGCTCACCAGAGACAGGATATTCTAACTATGGCTACACCTTC. This sequence joins TRBV18 and TRBJ1-2, with D possibly being TRBD1 (6 bases). This CDR3 region has 16 residues. CDR1 is KGHSH and CDR2 is LQKENI in the germline V gene. V lost 2 bases and J lost 0, with 13 bases in between.

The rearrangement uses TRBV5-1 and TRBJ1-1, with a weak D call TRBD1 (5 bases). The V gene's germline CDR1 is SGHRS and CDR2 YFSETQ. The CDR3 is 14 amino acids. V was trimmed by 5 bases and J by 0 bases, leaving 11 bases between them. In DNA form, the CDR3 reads TGCGCCAGCAGACAAGTGACAGTGAACACTGAAGCTTTCTTT. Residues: CASRQVTVNTEAFF.

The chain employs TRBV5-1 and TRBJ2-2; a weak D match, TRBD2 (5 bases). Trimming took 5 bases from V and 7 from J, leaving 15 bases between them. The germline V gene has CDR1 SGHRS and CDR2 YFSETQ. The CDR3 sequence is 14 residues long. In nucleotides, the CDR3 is TGCGCCAGCAGGAGGCGGGTTCAGATCGGGGAGCTGTTTTTT. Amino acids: CASRRRVQIGELFF.

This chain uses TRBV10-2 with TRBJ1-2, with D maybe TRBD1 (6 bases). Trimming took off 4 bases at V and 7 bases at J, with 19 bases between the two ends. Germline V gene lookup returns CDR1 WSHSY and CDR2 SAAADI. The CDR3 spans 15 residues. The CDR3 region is CASSGEQGRFGGYTF. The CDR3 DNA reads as TGCGCCAGCAGTGGGGAACAGGGTAGGTTTGGTGGCTACACCTTC.

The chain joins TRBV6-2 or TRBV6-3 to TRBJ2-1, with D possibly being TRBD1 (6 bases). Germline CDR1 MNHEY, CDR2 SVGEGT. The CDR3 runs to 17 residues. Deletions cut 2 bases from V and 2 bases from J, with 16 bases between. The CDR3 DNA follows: TGTGCCAGCAGTTACGGACAGTTTGGACAGCCCTACAATGAGCAGTTCTTC. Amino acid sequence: CASSYGQFGQPYNEQFF.

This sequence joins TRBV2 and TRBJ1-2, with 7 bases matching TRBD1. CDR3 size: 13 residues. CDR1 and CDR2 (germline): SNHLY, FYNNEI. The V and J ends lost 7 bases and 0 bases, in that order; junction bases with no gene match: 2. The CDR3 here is CASKGQSNYGYTF. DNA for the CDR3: TGTGCCAGCAAGGGACAGTCTAACTATGGCTACACCTTC. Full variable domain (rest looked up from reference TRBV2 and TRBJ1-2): EPEVTQTPSHQVTQMGQEVILRCVPISNHLYFYWYRQILGQKVEFLVSFYNNEISEKSEIFDDQFSVERPDGSNFTLKIRSTKLEDSAMYFCASKGQSNYGYTFGSGTRLTVV.